The source of this T cell receptor beta chain is a study of graft-versus-host responses after intestinal transplantation. Repertoires were generated with immunoSEQ multiplex PCR, while TCRdb's copy carries only in-frame clones and drops some. The sample shows 6,000 to 8,000 clones, roughly 31% of them seen only once. This CDR3 comprises 17 residues. The germline gives CDR1 SGHAT, CDR2 FQNNGV. Investigators plated about 200,000 CFSE-labeled responder cells together with about 200,000 irradiated stimulator cells labeled with violet dye. The material was alloreactive CD8+ T cells from a mixed lymphocyte reaction culture, obtained before transplantation. Described subset: CFSE-low proliferating T cells sorted from approximately six-day pre-transplant mixed lymphocyte reaction (GvH or HvG direction). This receptor was obtained from a human patient who was an organ donor for intestinal transplantation. The chain carries TRBV11-2 and TRBJ2-5; D is possibly TRBD1 (6 bases). The J call may be in error: the DNA end matches TRBJ2-7 better. Here the CDR3 DNA reads TGTGCCAGCAGCTACGGGACACCGGAGTCAGATCCATACGAGCAGTACTTC. It specifies CASSYGTPESDPYEQYF.